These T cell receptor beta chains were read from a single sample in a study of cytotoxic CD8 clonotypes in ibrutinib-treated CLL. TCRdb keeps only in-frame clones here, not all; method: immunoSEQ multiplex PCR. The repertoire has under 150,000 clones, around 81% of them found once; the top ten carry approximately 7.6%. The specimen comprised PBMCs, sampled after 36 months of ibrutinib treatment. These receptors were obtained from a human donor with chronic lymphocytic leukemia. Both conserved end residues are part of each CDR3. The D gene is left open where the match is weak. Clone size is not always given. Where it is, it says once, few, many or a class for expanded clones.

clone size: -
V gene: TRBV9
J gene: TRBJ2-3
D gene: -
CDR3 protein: CASRRTGGDTDTQYF
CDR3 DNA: TGTGCCAGCAGAAGAACCGGGGGAGACACAGATACGCAGTATTTT

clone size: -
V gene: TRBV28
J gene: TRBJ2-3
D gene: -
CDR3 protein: CASRLGPSGDTQYF
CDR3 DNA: TGTGCCAGCAGGCTGGGACCCAGCGGAGATACGCAGTATTTT

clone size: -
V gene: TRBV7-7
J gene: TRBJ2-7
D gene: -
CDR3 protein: CASSPTEGRKQYF
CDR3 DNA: TGTGCCAGCAGCCCCACGGAGGGCAGGAAGCAGTACTTC

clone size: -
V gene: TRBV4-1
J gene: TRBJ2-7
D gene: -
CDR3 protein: CASSQGRAYYEQYF
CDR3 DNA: TGCGCCAGCAGCCAGGGTAGGGCCTACTACGAGCAGTACTTC

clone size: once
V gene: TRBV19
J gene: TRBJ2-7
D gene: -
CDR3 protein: CASSISQGGEQYF
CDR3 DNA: TGTGCCAGTAGTATCAGCCAGGGCGGCGAGCAGTACTTC

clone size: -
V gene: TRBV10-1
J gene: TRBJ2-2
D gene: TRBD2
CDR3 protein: CANRLAWNTGELFF
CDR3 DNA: TGCGCCAACCGACTAGCGTGGAACACCGGGGAGCTGTTTTTT

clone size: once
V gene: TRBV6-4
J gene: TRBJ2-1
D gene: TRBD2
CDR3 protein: CASSRGGTKGWEQFF
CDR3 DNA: TGTGCCAGCAGTCGTGGGGGGACTAAGGGATGGGAGCAGTTCTTC

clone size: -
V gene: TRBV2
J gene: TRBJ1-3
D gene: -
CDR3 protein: CATSYREVVTGNTIYF
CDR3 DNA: TGTGCCACTTCGTACAGGGAGGTCGTCACTGGAAACACCATATATTTT

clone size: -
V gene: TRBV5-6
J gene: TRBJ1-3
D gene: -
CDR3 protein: CASSLGDMGLFGNTIYF
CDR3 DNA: TGTGCCAGCAGCTTGGGAGATATGGGGCTCTTTGGAAACACCATATATTTT

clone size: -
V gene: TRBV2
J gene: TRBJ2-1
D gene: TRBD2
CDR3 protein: CASRMGLARNEQFF
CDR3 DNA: TGTGCCAGCAGGATGGGACTAGCGCGCAATGAGCAGTTCTTC

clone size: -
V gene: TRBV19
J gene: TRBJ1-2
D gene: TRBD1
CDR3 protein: CASTVSTGGYGYTF
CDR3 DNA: TGTGCCAGTACCGTCTCAACAGGGGGCTATGGCTACACCTTC

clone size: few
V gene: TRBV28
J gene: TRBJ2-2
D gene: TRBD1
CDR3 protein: CASSRTGTNTGELFF
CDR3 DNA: TGTGCCAGCAGCCGGACAGGGACAAACACCGGGGAGCTGTTTTTT

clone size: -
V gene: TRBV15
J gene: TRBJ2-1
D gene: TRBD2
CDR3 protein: CATSRTGSSFSGRALSYNEQFF
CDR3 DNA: TGTGCCACCAGCAGAACAGGGTCCTCCTTTAGCGGGAGGGCCTTATCCTACAATGAGCAGTTCTTC

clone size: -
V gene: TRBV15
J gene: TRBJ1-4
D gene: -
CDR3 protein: CATSPNGGQYNEKLFF
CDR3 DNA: TGTGCCACCAGCCCCAATGGAGGGCAGTATAATGAAAAACTGTTTTTT

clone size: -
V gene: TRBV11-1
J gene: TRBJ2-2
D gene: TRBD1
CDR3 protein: CASSPTGTGNGELFF
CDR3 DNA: TGTGCCAGCAGCCCGACCGGGACAGGGAACGGGGAGCTGTTTTTT

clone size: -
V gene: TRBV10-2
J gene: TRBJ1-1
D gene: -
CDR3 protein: CASSSGMNTEAFF
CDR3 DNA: TGCGCCAGCAGTTCAGGGATGAACACTGAAGCTTTCTTT

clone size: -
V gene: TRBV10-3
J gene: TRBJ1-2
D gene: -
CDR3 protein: CAIRGSYGYTF
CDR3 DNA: TGTGCCATCCGAGGGTCTTATGGCTACACCTTC

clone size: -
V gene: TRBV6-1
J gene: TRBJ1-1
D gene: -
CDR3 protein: CASIRGSGANTEAFF
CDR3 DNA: TGTGCCAGCATCCGAGGTAGCGGGGCTAACACTGAAGCTTTCTTT

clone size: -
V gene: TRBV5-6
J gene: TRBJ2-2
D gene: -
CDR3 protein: CASRTDREGTGELFF
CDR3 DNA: TGTGCCAGCAGGACTGACAGGGAGGGCACCGGGGAGCTGTTTTTT

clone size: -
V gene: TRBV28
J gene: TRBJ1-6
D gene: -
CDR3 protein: CASSLVVNSPLHF
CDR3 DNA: TGTGCCAGCAGTTTAGTGGTGAATTCACCCCTCCACTTT

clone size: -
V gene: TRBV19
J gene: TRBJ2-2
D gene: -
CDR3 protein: CASSIYTGELFF
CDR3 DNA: TGTGCCAGTAGTATTTACACCGGGGAGCTGTTTTTT

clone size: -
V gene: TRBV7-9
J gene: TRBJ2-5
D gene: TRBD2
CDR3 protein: CASSFLLAGKETQYF
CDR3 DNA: TGTGCCAGCAGCTTCCTTCTAGCGGGTAAAGAGACCCAGTACTTC

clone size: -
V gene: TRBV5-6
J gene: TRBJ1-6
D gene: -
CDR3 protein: CASSYGTADYNSPLHF
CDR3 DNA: TGTGCCAGCAGCTATGGAACTGCCGATTATAATTCACCCCTCCACTTT

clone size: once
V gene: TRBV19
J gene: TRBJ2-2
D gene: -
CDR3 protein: CASTRAANTGELFF
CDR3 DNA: TGTGCCAGTACGAGGGCTGCGAACACCGGGGAGCTGTTTTTT

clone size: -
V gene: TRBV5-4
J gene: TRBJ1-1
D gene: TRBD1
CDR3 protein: CASSAGQGRVTEAFF
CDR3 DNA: TGTGCCAGCAGCGCCGGACAGGGGAGAGTCACTGAAGCTTTCTTT

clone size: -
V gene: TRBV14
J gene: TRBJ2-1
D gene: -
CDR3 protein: CASSQQGGGEQFF
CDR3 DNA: TGTGCCAGCAGCCAACAAGGGGGTGGTGAGCAGTTCTTC

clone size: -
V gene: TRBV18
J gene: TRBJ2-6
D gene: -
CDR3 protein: CASSAQQGLSGANVLTF
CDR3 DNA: TGTGCCAGCTCAGCCCAACAGGGCCTCTCTGGGGCCAACGTCCTGACTTTC

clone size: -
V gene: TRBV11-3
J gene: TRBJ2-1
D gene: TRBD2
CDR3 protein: CASSTRGGWNEQFF
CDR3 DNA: TGTGCCAGCAGCACGCGGGGGGGCTGGAATGAGCAGTTCTTC

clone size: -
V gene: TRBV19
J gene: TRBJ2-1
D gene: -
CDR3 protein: CASSIVSLGSEQFF
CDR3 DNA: TGTGCCAGTAGTATAGTTTCCCTGGGGAGTGAGCAGTTCTTC

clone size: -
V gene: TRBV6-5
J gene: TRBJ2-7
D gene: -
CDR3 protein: CASSFRRRGEQYF
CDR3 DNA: TGTGCCAGCAGTTTCAGGCGCCGTGGCGAGCAGTACTTC

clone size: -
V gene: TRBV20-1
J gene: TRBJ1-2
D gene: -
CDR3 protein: CSPGDVYGYTF
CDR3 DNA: TGCAGCCCCGGGGATGTTTATGGCTACACCTTC

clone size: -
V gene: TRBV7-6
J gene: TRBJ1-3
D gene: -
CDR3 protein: CASSLAGSGNTIYF
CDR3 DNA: TGTGCCAGCAGCTTAGCTGGTTCCGGAAACACCATATATTTT

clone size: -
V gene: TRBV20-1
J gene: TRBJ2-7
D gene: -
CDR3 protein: CSARYYEQYF
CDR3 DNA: TGCAGTGCTAGATACTACGAGCAGTACTTC

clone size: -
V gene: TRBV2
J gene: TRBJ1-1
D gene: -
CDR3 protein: CASSDLRVTEAFF
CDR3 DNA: TGTGCCAGCAGCGACCTTCGGGTGACTGAAGCTTTCTTT

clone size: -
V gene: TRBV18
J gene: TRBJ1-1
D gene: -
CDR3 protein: CASSTGRNTEAFF
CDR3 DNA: TGTGCCAGCTCGACCGGGCGTAACACTGAAGCTTTCTTT

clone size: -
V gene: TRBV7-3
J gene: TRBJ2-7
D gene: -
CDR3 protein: CASSYKVPSVQMYEQYF
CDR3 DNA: TGTGCCAGCAGCTATAAGGTTCCTTCCGTCCAAATGTACGAGCAGTACTTC

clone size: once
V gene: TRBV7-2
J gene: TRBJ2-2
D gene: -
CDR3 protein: CASSLSTGTYTGELFF
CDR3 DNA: TGTGCCAGCAGCTTATCGACCGGGACCTACACCGGGGAGCTGTTTTTT

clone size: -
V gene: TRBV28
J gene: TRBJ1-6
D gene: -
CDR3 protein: CAIRGISNSPLHF
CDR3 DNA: TGTGCCATCCGAGGGATCTCTAATTCACCCCTCCACTTT

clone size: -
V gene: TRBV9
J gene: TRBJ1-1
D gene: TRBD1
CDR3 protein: CASSGQGLEAFF
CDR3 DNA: TGTGCCAGCAGCGGACAGGGGTTGGAGGCTTTCTTT

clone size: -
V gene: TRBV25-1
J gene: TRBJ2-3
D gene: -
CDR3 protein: CASSEWRSTDTQYF
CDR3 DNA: TGTGCCAGCAGTGAATGGCGAAGCACAGATACGCAGTATTTT

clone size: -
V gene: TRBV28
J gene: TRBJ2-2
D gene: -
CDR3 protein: CASSPTWGSNTGELFF
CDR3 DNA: TGTGCCAGCAGTCCCACCTGGGGATCGAACACCGGGGAGCTGTTTTTT

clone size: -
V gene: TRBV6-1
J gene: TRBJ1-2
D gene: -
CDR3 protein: CASSDYRNYGYTF
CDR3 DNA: TGTGCCAGCAGTGACTACAGGAACTATGGCTACACCTTC

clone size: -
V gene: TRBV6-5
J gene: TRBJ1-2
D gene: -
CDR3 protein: CASSYSQDLDGYTF
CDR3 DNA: TGTGCCAGCAGTTACTCACAGGACCTCGATGGCTACACCTTC

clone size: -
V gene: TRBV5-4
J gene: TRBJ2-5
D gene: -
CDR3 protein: CASSLRGVAWETQYF
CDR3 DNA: TGTGCCAGCAGCTTGCGAGGAGTAGCGTGGGAGACCCAGTACTTC

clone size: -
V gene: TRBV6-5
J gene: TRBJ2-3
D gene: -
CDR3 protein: CASSSSTQYF
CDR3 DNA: TGTGCCAGCAGTTCGAGTACGCAGTATTTT

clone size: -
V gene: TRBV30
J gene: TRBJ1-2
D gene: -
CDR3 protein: CALPIRGYVIRGYTF
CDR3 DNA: TGTGCCCTACCAATCAGGGGTTATGTGATTCGCGGCTACACCTTC

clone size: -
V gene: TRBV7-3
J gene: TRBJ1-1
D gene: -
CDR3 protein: CASSLIDLGQLKNTEAFF
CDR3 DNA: TGTGCCAGCAGCTTAATAGACCTCGGACAGCTTAAGAACACTGAAGCTTTCTTT